These 22 T cell receptor beta chains share one sample of origin, sequenced in a study of cytomegalovirus exposure and HLA in healthy donors. Generated by immunoSEQ multiplex PCR, the TCRdb table keeps only in-frame clones and is missing some. This sample has 150,000 to 200,000 clones; about four fifths occur once, and the top ten carry 2.8%. The sequencing sample was made of PBMCs. The receptor source for this set is a woman younger than 35 in good health and CMV-seropositive.

The V and J genes are TRBV4-3 and TRBJ2-1; 15 nucleotides align to TRBD2. The ends lost 0 bases at V and 5 bases at J; junction bases unmatched: 11. The germline V gene encodes CDR1 LGHNA and CDR2 YSLEER. The CDR3 totals 20 residues. The CDR3 reads CASSQDPGTSGGFKDNEQFF. In nucleotides, the CDR3 is TGCGCCAGCAGCCAAGATCCTGGGACTAGCGGGGGGTTTAAGGACAATGAGCAGTTCTTC.

This clone was seen many times. The rearrangement links TRBV5-1 to TRBJ1-2; weak D call: TRBD1 (6 bases). CDR1 is SGHRS, CDR2 YFSETQ, per germline. V was cut by 3 bases and J by 8 bases, with 14 bases left in between. The CDR3 spans 13 residues. CDR3 bases: TGCGCCAGCAGCTGGGGGCGGACGGGAGGCTACACCTTC. This codes for CASSWGRTGGYTF.

This clone is a singleton in its sample. The chain links TRBV19 to TRBJ1-1; D not certain. V dropped 6 bases and J dropped 3 bases, with 26 bases sitting between them. CDR3 length equals 18 residues. Germline CDR1 reads LNHDA; CDR2 reads SQIVND (reference sequence). CDR3 loop: CASSGMSGIPVAYTEAFF. DNA of the CDR3: TGTGCCAGTAGCGGGATGTCGGGAATCCCCGTAGCTTACACTGAAGCTTTCTTT.

This sequence joins TRBV5-1 and TRBJ2-1; TRBD1 is a possible D gene (6 bases). The CDR3 runs to 17 residues. The V and J ends lost 0 bases and 5 bases respectively, with 18 bases between them. Per germline, CDR1 SGHRS and CDR2 YFSETQ. In nucleotides, the CDR3 is TGCGCCAGCAGCTTGGGGGGATCCAGGGGTATAAACAATGAGCAGTTCTTC. Translating gives CASSLGGSRGINNEQFF.

This rearrangement joins TRBV19 to TRBJ2-5; possible D gene TRBD1, 5 bases. V dropped 2 bases and J dropped 2 bases, with 9 bases sitting between them. The CDR3 runs 14 residues. Germline CDR1 is LNHDA and CDR2 is SQIVND (reference sequence). CDR3 residues: CASSILDRQETQYF. In DNA form, the CDR3 reads TGTGCCAGTAGTATACTCGACAGACAAGAGACCCAGTACTTC.

This chain connects TRBV5-1 to TRBJ2-1; 9 bases fit TRBD2. The ends lost 5 bases at V and 8 bases at J; junction bases unmatched: 11. Germline V gene sequence: CDR1 SGHRS, CDR2 YFSETQ. This CDR3 has 15 residues. In DNA, the CDR3 is TGCGCCAGCAGGGTGAGGGCTAGCGGGGCCGATGAGCAGTTCTTC. This translates into CASRVRASGADEQFF.

The table lists this clone with a count of one. Other DNA sequences in the same sample also yield this CDR3. The chain carries TRBV10-3 and TRBJ2-7; D remains ambiguous. V lost 3 bases and J 0 bases, leaving 3 bases between the germline ends. The CDR3 is made up of 12 amino acids. Germline assignment: CDR1 ENHRY and CDR2 SYGVKD. CDR3: CAISDSSYEQYF. CDR3 sequence (DNA): TGTGCCATCAGTGACTCCTCCTACGAGCAGTACTTC.

V gene TRBV20-1 combines with J gene TRBJ2-1; D perhaps matches TRBD1 (5 bases). The germline V gene has CDR1 DFQATT and CDR2 SNEGSKA (reference sequence). The CDR3 loop spans 11 amino acids. Between the trimmed V and J ends, which lost 4 bases and 8 bases, there was a span of 9 bases. CDR3 coding DNA: TGCAGTGCTACAGGGAACTATGAGCAGTTCTTC. Translated, it gives CSATGNYEQFF.

This chain uses TRBV5-1 with TRBJ2-7, with 8 bases that match TRBD1. CDR3 length: 13 residues. J lost 7 bases, V lost 1 base, and 4 bases had no gene match. Germline CDR1 reads SGHRS; CDR2 reads YFSETQ. CDR3 sequence reads: CASSLQGAEEQYF. For the CDR3, the DNA is TGCGCCAGCAGCTTGCAGGGGGCTGAAGAGCAGTACTTC.

This clone has a single count. This chain joins TRBV6-1 and TRBJ2-5; 7 positions agree with TRBD1. The CDR3 has 15 residues. Unmatched junction bases numbered 6, after V lost 1 base and J lost 4 bases. From germline, CDR1 is MNHNS and CDR2 SASEGT. The CDR3, as DNA: TGTGCCAGCAGTGAAGACAGGGGTAGTATAGAGACCCAGTACTTC. Its translation is CASSEDRGSIETQYF.

The chain is built from TRBV28 and TRBJ2-1; 8 positions match TRBD1. Germline CDR1 reads MDHEN; CDR2 reads SYDVKM. The V and J ends lost 2 bases and 4 bases, in that order; junction bases with no gene match: 4. The CDR3 is 15 amino acids. Here the CDR3 DNA reads TGTGCCAGCAGTTTAGCGACAGGGGTGTACAATGAGCAGTTCTTC. This sequence encodes CASSLATGVYNEQFF.

The chain couples TRBV11-2 to TRBJ2-2, with a possible D match to TRBD2 (6 bases). This CDR3 comprises 15 residues. Germline CDR1 and CDR2: SGHAT and FQNNGV. Between the trimmed V and J ends, which lost 5 bases and 6 bases, there was a span of 16 bases. This chain's CDR3 is CASSPGGVLAGELFF. DNA of the CDR3: TGTGCCAGCAGCCCGGGCGGGGTTCTTGCCGGGGAGCTGTTTTTT.

The chain is built from TRBV19 and TRBJ1-2, with 11 bases fitting TRBD1. The CDR3 consists of 15 residues. V lost 4 bases, J lost 5 bases, and 6 bases stayed unmatched. Germline V gene data show CDR1 as LNHDA and CDR2 as SQIVND (reference sequence). The CDR3 here is CASSKDRGLQYGYTF. In DNA, the CDR3 is TGTGCCAGTAGTAAGGACAGGGGGCTTCAGTATGGCTACACCTTC.

The chain recombines TRBV5-1 with TRBJ1-2, with D possibly matching TRBD1 (6 bases). The CDR3 consists of 15 residues. Germline CDR1 reads SGHRS; CDR2 reads YFSETQ. The ends were cut back, 4 bases at V and 0 bases at J, with 13 bases in the middle. This CDR3 is CASSPEGGANYGYTF. The CDR3 region has the DNA TGCGCCAGCAGCCCGGAGGGGGGGGCTAACTATGGCTACACCTTC. Filled out from reference TRBV5-1 and TRBJ1-2, the complete variable domain reads KAGVTQTPRYLIKTRGQQVTLSCSPISGHRSVSWYQQTPGQGLQFLFEYFSETQRNKGNFPGRFSGRQFSNSRSEMNVSTLELGDSALYLCASSPEGGANYGYTFGSGTRLTVV.

J is TRBJ2-1 and V is TRBV9, with a possible D match to TRBD2 (5 bases). The V end was cut by 3 bases, the J end by 5 bases, with 21 bases between. CDR3 size: 17 residues. Germline loops: CDR1 SGDLS, CDR2 YYNGEE. Here the CDR3 reads CASSAWEIQVRNNEQFF. Written as DNA, the CDR3 is TGTGCCAGCAGCGCATGGGAGATTCAGGTCCGCAACAATGAGCAGTTCTTC. Looking up the rest from reference TRBV9 and TRBJ2-1 gives the full variable domain: DSGVTQTPKHLITATGQRVTLRCSPRSGDLSVYWYQQSLDQGLQFLIQYYNGEERAKGNILERFSAQQFPDLHSELNLSSLELGDSALYFCASSAWEIQVRNNEQFFGPGTRLTVL.

The chain has TRBV11-1 and TRBJ2-5; D gene unclear. CDR1 and CDR2 from the germline V gene are SGHAT and FQDESV (reference sequence). This CDR3 has 12 residues. The V end lost 5 bases, the J end lost 4 bases, and 8 bases lay between the germline ends. CDR3 sequence: CASSPELETQYF. In nucleotides, the CDR3 is TGTGCCAGCAGCCCTGAGTTAGAGACCCAGTACTTC.

V and J are TRBV19 and TRBJ1-4; D remains unclear. Trimming stripped 6 bases from V and 3 bases from J, with 11 bases between. Germline V gene data show CDR1 as LNHDA and CDR2 as SQIVND (reference sequence). The CDR3 covers 14 residues. CDR3 residues: CASREAAPNEKLFF. In DNA form, the CDR3 reads TGTGCCAGTAGGGAGGCAGCACCTAATGAAAAACTGTTTTTT.

CDR3 protein: CASSGTSGGAYEQFF. The CDR3 DNA follows: TGTGCCAGCAGTGGCACTAGCGGGGGGGCTTATGAGCAGTTCTTC. V is TRBV6-1 and J is TRBJ2-1, with TRBD2 matching over 13 bases. The V gene's germline CDR1 is MNHNS and CDR2 SASEGT. V shed 4 bases and J 8 bases; nucleotides not matched to a gene: 5. The CDR3 runs to 15 residues.

J is TRBJ1-1 and V is TRBV5-1, with TRBD1 identical over 7 bases. V shed 4 bases and J 4 bases; nucleotides not matched to a gene: 4. Germline V gene sequence: CDR1 SGHRS, CDR2 YFSETQ. This CDR3 contains 13 residues. The CDR3 region has the DNA TGCGCCAGCAGCCTTACAGGGGTCACTGAAGCTTTCTTT. Protein sequence: CASSLTGVTEAFF.

V gene TRBV4-1 combines with J gene TRBJ1-6; possibly TRBD1 for D (5 bases). Germline CDR1 is MGHRA and CDR2 is YSYEKL. CDR3 length equals 16 residues. Trimming pared 1 base from V and 3 bases from J, leaving 10 bases between. CDR3 in DNA: TGCGCCAGCAGCCAAGCTGGACAAAACTATAATTCACCCCTCCACTTT. This codes for CASSQAGQNYNSPLHF.

The rearrangement joins TRBV4-1 to TRBJ2-4, with 9 bases aligning to TRBD1. This CDR3 contains 13 residues. Germline trimming cut 6 bases from V and 8 bases from J; bases unmatched to any gene: 5. Germline V CDR1 and CDR2: MGHRA, YSYEKL. CDR3 bases: TGCGCCAGCAGTCAGACAGGGGGATACATTCAGTACTTC. This codes for CASSQTGGYIQYF.

The rearrangement joins TRBV5-6 to TRBJ2-1; D is uncertain. V dropped 1 base and J dropped 3 bases, with 5 bases sitting between them. In germline, CDR1 is SGHDT, CDR2 YYEEEE. This CDR3 has 13 residues. This CDR3 is CASSLILYNEQFF. The DNA of the CDR3 is TGTGCCAGCAGCTTGATCCTCTACAATGAGCAGTTCTTC.